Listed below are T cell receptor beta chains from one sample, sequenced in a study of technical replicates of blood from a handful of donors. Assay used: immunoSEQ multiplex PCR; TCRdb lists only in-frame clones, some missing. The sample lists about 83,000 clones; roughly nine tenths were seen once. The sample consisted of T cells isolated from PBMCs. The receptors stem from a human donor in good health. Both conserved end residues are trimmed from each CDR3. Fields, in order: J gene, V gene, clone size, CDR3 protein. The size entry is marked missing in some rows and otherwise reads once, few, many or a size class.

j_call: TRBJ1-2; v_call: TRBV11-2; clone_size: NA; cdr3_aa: ASSSYRGQGGYT
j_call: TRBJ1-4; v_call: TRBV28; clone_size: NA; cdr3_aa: ASSPGTGQKLF
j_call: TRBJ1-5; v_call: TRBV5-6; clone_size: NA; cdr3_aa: ASSLAGQGRDQPQH
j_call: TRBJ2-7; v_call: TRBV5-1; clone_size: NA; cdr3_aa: ASSTGQGTYEQY
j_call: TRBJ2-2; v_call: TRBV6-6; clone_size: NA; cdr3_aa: ASSYGWQGNTGELF
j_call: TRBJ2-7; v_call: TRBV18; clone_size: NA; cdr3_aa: ASSPPGQGDREQY
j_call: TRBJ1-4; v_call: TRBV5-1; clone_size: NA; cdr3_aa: ASSLGQGGEKLF
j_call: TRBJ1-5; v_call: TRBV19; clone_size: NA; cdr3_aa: ASSNRQGYNQPQH
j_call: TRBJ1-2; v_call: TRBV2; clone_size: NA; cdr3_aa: ASSRVCYGYT
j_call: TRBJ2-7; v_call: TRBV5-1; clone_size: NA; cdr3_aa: ASSLAQWEIDEQY
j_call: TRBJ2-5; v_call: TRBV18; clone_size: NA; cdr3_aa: ASSLRGETQY
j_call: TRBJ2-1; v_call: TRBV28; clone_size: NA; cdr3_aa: ASKRQGGSF
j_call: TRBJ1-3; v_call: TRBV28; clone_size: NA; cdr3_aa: ASSLSGNTIY
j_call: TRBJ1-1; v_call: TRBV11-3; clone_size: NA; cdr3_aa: ASSLGGGGEAEAF
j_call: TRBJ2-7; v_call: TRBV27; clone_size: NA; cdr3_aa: ASSLSAGQGYEQY
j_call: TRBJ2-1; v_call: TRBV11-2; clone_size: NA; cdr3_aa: ASSQAGSSSYNEQF
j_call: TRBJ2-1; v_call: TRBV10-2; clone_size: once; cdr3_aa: AGTSGTPYNEQF
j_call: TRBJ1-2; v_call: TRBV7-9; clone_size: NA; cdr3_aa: ASSGTLGRGYT
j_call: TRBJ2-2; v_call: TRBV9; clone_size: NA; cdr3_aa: ASRGGEREPDTGELF
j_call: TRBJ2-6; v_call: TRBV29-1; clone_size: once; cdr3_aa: SVGQGSGANVLT
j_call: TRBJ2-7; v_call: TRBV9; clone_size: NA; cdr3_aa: ASSGVEGEQY
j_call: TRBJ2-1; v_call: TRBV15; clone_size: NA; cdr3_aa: ATSRDLRGGAEQF